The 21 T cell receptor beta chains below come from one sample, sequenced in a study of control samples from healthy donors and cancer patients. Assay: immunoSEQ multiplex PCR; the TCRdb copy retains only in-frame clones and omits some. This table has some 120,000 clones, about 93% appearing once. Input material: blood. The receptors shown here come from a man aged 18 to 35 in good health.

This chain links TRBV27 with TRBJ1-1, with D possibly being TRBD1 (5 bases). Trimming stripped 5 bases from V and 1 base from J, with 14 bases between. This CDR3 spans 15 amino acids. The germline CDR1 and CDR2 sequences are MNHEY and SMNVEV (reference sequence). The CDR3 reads CASSPMVGENTEAFF. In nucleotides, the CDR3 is TGTGCCAGCAGTCCTATGGTGGGGGAGAACACTGAAGCTTTCTTT.

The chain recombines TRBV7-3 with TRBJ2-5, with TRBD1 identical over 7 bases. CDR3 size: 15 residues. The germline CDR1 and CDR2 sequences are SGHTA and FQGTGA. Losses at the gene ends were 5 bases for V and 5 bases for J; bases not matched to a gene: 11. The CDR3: CASSPQTGSEETQYF. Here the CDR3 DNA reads TGTGCCAGCAGCCCGCAGACAGGGTCGGAGGAGACCCAGTACTTC.

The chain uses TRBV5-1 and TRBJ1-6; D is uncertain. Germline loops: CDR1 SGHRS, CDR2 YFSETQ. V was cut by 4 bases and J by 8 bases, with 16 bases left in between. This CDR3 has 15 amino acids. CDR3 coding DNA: TGCGCCAGCAGCCCCCGAGGAAGGGAGGATTCACCCCTCCACTTT. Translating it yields CASSPRGREDSPLHF.

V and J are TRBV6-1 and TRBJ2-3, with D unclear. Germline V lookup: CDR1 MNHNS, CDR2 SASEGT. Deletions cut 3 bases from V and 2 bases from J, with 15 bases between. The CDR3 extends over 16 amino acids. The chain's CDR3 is CASSESGQEYTDTQYF. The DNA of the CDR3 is TGTGCCAGCAGTGAGTCGGGCCAGGAATACACAGATACGCAGTATTTT.

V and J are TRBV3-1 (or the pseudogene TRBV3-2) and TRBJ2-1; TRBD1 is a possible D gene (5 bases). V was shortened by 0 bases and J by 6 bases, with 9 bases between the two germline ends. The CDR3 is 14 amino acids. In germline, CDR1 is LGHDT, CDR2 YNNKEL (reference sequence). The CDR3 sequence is CASSQDQTANEQFF. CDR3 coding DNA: TGTGCCAGCAGCCAAGATCAGACAGCCAATGAGCAGTTCTTC.

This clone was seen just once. The CDR3 nucleotides read TGTGCCAGCTCACCAACGGCTCCGGGGTCCGGGAGGTACAATGAGCAGTTCTTC. Translating gives CASSPTAPGSGRYNEQFF. The chain employs TRBV18 and TRBJ2-1; 7 nucleotides agree with TRBD2. V shed 2 bases and J 4 bases; nucleotides not matched to a gene: 14. CDR1 is KGHSH and CDR2 is LQKENI in the germline V gene. The CDR3 runs to 18 residues. Variable domain in full (rest from reference TRBV18 and TRBJ2-1): NAGVMQNPRHLVRRRGQEARLRCSPMKGHSHVYWYRQLPEEGLKFMVYLQKENIIDESGMPKERFSAEFPKEGPSILRIQQVVRGDSAAYFCASSPTAPGSGRYNEQFFGPGTRLTVL.

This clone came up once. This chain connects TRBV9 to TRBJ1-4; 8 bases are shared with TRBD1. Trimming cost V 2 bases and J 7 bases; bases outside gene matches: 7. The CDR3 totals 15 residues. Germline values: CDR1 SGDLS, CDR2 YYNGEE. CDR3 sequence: CASSVAGGYGEKLFF. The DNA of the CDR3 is TGTGCCAGCAGCGTGGCAGGGGGCTACGGTGAAAAACTGTTTTTT.

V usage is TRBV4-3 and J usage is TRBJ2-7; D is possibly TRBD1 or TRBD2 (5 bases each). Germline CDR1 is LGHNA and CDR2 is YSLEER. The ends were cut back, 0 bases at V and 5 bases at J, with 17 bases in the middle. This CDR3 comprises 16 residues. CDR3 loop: CASSQDLTSGTHEQYV. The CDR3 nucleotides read TGCGCCAGCAGCCAAGATCTCACGTCCGGGACCCACGAGCAGTACGTC.

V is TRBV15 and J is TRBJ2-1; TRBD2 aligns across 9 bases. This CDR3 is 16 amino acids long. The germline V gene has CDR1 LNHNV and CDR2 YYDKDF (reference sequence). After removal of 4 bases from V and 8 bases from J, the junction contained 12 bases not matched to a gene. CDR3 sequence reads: CATSNPSREGQDEQFF. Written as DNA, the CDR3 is TGTGCCACCAGCAACCCTTCGCGGGAGGGCCAGGATGAGCAGTTCTTC.

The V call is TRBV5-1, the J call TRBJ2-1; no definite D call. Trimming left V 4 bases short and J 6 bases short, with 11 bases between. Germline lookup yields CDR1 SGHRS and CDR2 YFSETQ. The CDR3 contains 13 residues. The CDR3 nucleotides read TGCGCCAGCAGCCTGCTGCTCGCCAATGAGCAGTTCTTC. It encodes CASSLLLANEQFF.

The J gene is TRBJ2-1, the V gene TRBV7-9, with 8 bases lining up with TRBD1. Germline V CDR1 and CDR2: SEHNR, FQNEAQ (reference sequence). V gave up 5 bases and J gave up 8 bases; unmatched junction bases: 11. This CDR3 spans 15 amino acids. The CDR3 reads CASSPKGTGRDEQFF. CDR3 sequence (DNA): TGTGCCAGCAGCCCTAAGGGGACAGGCCGGGATGAGCAGTTCTTC.

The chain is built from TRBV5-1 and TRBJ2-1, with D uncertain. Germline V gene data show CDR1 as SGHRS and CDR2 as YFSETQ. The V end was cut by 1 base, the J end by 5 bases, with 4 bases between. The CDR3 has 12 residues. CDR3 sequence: CASSLNDNEQFF. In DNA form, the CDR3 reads TGCGCCAGCAGCTTGAACGACAATGAGCAGTTCTTC.

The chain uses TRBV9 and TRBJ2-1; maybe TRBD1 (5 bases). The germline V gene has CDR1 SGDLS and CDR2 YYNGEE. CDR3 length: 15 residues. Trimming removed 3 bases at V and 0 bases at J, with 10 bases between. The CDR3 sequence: CASSADSSSYNEQFF. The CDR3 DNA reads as TGTGCCAGCAGCGCCGACAGTAGCTCCTACAATGAGCAGTTCTTC.

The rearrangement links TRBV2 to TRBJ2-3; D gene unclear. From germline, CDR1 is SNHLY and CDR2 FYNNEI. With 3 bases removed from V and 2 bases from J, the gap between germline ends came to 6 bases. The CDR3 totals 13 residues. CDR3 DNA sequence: TGTGCCAGCAGTGAGCCCTTCACAGATACGCAGTATTTT. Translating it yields CASSEPFTDTQYF.

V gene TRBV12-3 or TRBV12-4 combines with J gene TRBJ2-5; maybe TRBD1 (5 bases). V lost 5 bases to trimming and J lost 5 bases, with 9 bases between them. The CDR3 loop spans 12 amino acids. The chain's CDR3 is CASSDSWETQYF. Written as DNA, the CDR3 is TGTGCCAGCAGTGACAGTTGGGAGACCCAGTACTTC.

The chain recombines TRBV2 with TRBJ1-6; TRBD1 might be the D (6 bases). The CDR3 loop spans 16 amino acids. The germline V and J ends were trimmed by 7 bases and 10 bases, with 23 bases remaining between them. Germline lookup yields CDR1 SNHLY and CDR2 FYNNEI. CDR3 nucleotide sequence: TGTGCCAGCACCCCTTGGAGGGGGGGGGCTAGCTCACCCCTCCACTTT. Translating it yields CASTPWRGGASSPLHF.

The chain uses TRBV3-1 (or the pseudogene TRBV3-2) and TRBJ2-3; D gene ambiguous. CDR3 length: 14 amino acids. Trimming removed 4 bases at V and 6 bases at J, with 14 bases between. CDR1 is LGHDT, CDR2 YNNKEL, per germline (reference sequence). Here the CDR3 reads CASSPSLVGDTQYF. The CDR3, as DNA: TGTGCCAGCAGCCCCAGCCTAGTCGGTGATACGCAGTATTTT.

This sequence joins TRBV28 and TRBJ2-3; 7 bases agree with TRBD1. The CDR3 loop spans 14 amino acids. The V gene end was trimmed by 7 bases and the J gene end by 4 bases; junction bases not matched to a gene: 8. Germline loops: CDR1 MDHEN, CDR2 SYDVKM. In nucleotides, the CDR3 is TGTGCCAGCATTCGCCAGGGGGTTGCAGATACGCAGTATTTT. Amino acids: CASIRQGVADTQYF.

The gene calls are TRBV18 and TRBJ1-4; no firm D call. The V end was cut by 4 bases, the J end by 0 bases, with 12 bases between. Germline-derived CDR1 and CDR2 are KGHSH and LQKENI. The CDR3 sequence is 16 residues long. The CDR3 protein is CASSQLAVATNEKLFF. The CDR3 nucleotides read TGTGCCAGCTCACAACTCGCGGTTGCAACTAATGAAAAACTGTTTTTT.

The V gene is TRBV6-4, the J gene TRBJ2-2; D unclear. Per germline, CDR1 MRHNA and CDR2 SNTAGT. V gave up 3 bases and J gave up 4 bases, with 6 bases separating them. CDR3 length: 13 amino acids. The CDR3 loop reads CASSEDPTGELFF. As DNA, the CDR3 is TGTGCCAGCAGTGAAGACCCCACCGGGGAGCTGTTTTTT.

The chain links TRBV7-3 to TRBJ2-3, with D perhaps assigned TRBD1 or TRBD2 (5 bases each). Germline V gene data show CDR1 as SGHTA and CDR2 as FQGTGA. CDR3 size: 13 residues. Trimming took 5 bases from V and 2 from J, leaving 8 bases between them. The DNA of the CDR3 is TGTGCCAGCAGCCGGGACCACACAGATACGCAGTATTTT. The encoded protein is CASSRDHTDTQYF.